These 17 T cell receptor beta chains were sequenced from one sample in a study of blood T cell repertoires in COVID-19 (dated by TCRdb to 2020 to 2021). Libraries were constructed by the immunoSEQ multiplex PCR assay. Here the immuneACCESS table is served through TCRdb, limited to in-frame sequences with V and J called. Missing clones are a known gap in these copies; in checked studies unresolved V genes cover under half, and the rest lacks a known reason. The sample table contains around 60,000 clones; only one count was recorded for 80% to 85% of them. The ten largest clonotypes hold 15% to 20% of the sample. Sequenced material: peripheral blood. Every receptor here comes from a man between 60 and 75 years old with COVID-19, enrolled during active disease.

This clone showed up just once. CDR3 loop: CASSLDGLAGPYSYEQYF. CDR3 in DNA: TGTGCCAGCAGCTTAGATGGACTAGCGGGGCCGTACTCCTACGAGCAGTACTTC. The rearrangement links TRBV7-3 to TRBJ2-7, with 12 bases fitting TRBD2. This CDR3 is 18 amino acids long. The trim removed 2 bases at V and 0 bases at J, leaving 8 bases unmatched. Germline V gene data show CDR1 as SGHTA and CDR2 as FQGTGA.

The gene calls are TRBV5-1 and TRBJ2-1; D is ambiguous. Germline CDR1 reads SGHRS; CDR2 reads YFSETQ. V dropped 0 bases and J dropped 2 bases, with 9 bases sitting between them. There are 15 residues in the CDR3. The CDR3 here is CASSLGSPAYNEQFF. The CDR3 nucleotides are TGCGCCAGCAGCTTGGGGTCCCCGGCCTACAATGAGCAGTTCTTC.

The chain links TRBV21-1 to TRBJ1-5. TRBV21-1 is termed a pseudogene. This CDR3 contains 15 residues. The CDR3 sequence is CASSKGRAANQPQHF. The CDR3 region has the DNA TGTGCCAGCAGCAAAGGGAGGGCCGCCAATCAGCCCCAGCATTTT.

The chain has TRBV7-9 and TRBJ2-3; possibly TRBD2 for D (5 bases). Between the trimmed V and J ends, which lost 3 bases and 6 bases, there was a span of 16 bases. The length of the CDR3 is 15 residues. Germline V gene lookup returns CDR1 SEHNR and CDR2 FQNEAQ (reference sequence). The CDR3, as DNA: TGTGCCAGCAGCTTGGCTAGCCGGGGTCGGGATACGCAGTATTTT. Protein sequence: CASSLASRGRDTQYF.

V is TRBV3-1 (or the pseudogene TRBV3-2) and J is TRBJ2-7, with 7 positions matching TRBD2. The CDR3 totals 15 residues. Germline values: CDR1 LGHDT, CDR2 YNNKEL (reference sequence). V shed 3 bases and J 2 bases; nucleotides not matched to a gene: 7. For the CDR3, the DNA is TGTGCCAGCAGCCAGGAAGGGACTAACCCCTACGAGCAGTACTTC. This codes for CASSQEGTNPYEQYF.

V usage is TRBV7-9 and J usage is TRBJ1-5; D uncertain. The V gene lost 1 base and the J gene lost 7 bases, with 14 bases spanning the gap. In germline, CDR1 is SEHNR, CDR2 FQNEAQ (reference sequence). CDR3 length equals 15 residues. CDR3 in DNA: TGTGCCAGCAGCTTAGTGGATCCTCTAGAGCAGCCCCAGCATTTT. This gives the protein CASSLVDPLEQPQHF.

This clone has a handful of counts. The chain recombines TRBV14 with TRBJ1-6, with D unclear. Germline V gene data show CDR1 as SGHDN and CDR2 as FVKESK. Between the trimmed V and J ends, which lost 0 bases and 10 bases, there was a span of 10 bases. This CDR3 contains 14 residues. Here the CDR3 DNA reads TGTGCCAGCAGCCAAGATGCCGGAGGGTCACCCCTCCACTTT. Its protein is CASSQDAGGSPLHF.

This chain links TRBV10-3 with TRBJ1-2; 9 nucleotides agree with TRBD1. In germline, CDR1 is ENHRY, CDR2 SYGVKD. The CDR3 spans 15 residues. The V segment lost 3 bases and the J segment 6 bases; nucleotides outside the gene matches: 8. The CDR3 here is CAISEGTGWNDGYTF. The CDR3 nucleotides read TGTGCCATCAGTGAAGGGACAGGGTGGAATGATGGCTACACCTTC.

The chain combines TRBV7-3 with TRBJ2-1; 9 bases line up with TRBD2. There are 15 residues in the CDR3. The junction had 10 bases not matched to a gene; V was cut back by 4 bases and J by 9 bases. Germline assignment: CDR1 SGHTA and CDR2 FQGTGA. As DNA, the CDR3 is TGTGCCAGCAGCTCATTAGCGGGAGTTAGTGCTGAGCAGTTCTTC. It is translated as CASSSLAGVSAEQFF.

This clone was seen a few times. The chain joins TRBV12-3 or TRBV12-4 to TRBJ1-1; 8 bases line up with TRBD1. The ends lost 2 bases at V and 10 bases at J; junction bases unmatched: 6. This CDR3 contains 13 residues. This chain's CDR3 is CASSLSRGHGAFF. CDR3 nucleotides: TGTGCCAGCAGTTTAAGCAGGGGGCATGGAGCTTTCTTT.

V usage is TRBV18 and J usage is TRBJ2-1; 8 positions match TRBD1. Germline V lookup: CDR1 KGHSH, CDR2 LQKENI. With 4 bases clipped from V and 1 base from J, the junction kept 6 bases outside the gene matches. This CDR3 has 16 residues. CDR3 nucleotides: TGTGCCAGCTCACGAATCCGGGACAGGTCCTACAATGAGCAGTTCTTC. Its translation: CASSRIRDRSYNEQFF.

The genes are TRBV24-1 and TRBJ2-1, with a tentative D call TRBD1 (5 bases). The germline V gene has CDR1 KGHDR and CDR2 SFDVKD. The CDR3 length is 16 residues. Trimming shortened V by 5 bases and J by 2 bases, and 15 bases separated the two germline ends. CDR3 sequence: CATSGSQAIAYNEQFF. The CDR3 DNA reads TGTGCCACCAGTGGGTCACAGGCTATAGCCTACAATGAGCAGTTCTTC.

The genes are TRBV28 and TRBJ1-1; 10 bases fit TRBD1. After removal of 6 bases from V and 5 bases from J, the junction contained 6 bases not matched to a gene. Germline V gene lookup returns CDR1 MDHEN and CDR2 SYDVKM. This CDR3 is built from 14 residues. The CDR3, as DNA: TGTGCCAGCAGGGAGACAGGGGGCTTGACTGAAGCTTTCTTT. This sequence encodes CASRETGGLTEAFF.

The chain recombines TRBV7-9 with TRBJ1-3; D not certain. Germline CDR1 SEHNR, CDR2 FQNEAQ (reference sequence). V lost 4 bases, J lost 3 bases, and 13 bases lay in between. This CDR3 has 15 residues. CDR3 residues: CASSSRERVGNTIYF. In nucleotides, the CDR3 is TGTGCCAGCAGCTCAAGGGAGAGGGTTGGAAACACCATATATTTT.

The chain has TRBV5-1 and TRBJ1-1; 11 nucleotides align to TRBD1. Germline CDR1 and CDR2: SGHRS and YFSETQ. The CDR3 loop spans 18 amino acids. The V and J ends lost 1 base and 1 base, in that order; junction bases with no gene match: 9. The DNA for the CDR3 is TGCGCCAGCAGCTTGAGGACAGGGGGCCTCGGAACGAACACTGAAGCTTTCTTT. Amino acid sequence: CASSLRTGGLGTNTEAFF.

V usage is TRBV19 and J usage is TRBJ2-3, with D tentatively TRBD2 (5 bases). Germline lookup yields CDR1 LNHDA and CDR2 SQIVND (reference sequence). There are 15 residues in the CDR3. V lost 5 bases, J lost 8 bases, and 20 bases lay in between. CDR3 nucleotide sequence: TGTGCCAGTAGTCCGGAGGCGGGCAGCAAGGGTACGCAGTATTTT. As protein: CASSPEAGSKGTQYF. Full variable domain (rest looked up from reference TRBV19 and TRBJ2-3): DGGITQSPKYLFRKEGQNVTLSCEQNLNHDAMYWYRQDPGQGLRLIYYSQIVNDFQKGDIAEGYSVSREKKESFPLTVTSAQKNPTAFYLCASSPEAGSKGTQYFGPGTRLTVL.

The chain joins TRBV9 to TRBJ2-3, with a possible D match to TRBD2 (5 bases). CDR3 size: 17 residues. The V end lost 1 base, the J end lost 5 bases, and 20 bases lay between the germline ends. Germline lookup yields CDR1 SGDLS and CDR2 YYNGEE. CDR3 amino acids: CASSVSGLNEYRDTQYF. The CDR3 nucleotides are TGTGCCAGCAGCGTATCTGGACTTAACGAATACCGAGATACGCAGTATTTT.